The following is a T cell receptor beta chain sequence with its context. TCRdb fed the RT-PCR reads into MiXCR, producing one record per CDR3 protein. Found here are about 160,000 distinct CDR3 sequences, about 24% of them singletons; the top ten hold roughly 26%. This sample was included in a study of patients and donors after allogeneic stem cell transplantation. V was shortened by 3 bases and J by 1 base, with 9 bases between the two germline ends. Looked up from germline, CDR1 is DFQATT and CDR2 is SNEGSKA (reference sequence). The CDR3 covers 13 residues. This chain joins TRBV20-1 and TRBJ1-2; D may be TRBD1 (6 bases). Sequenced: blood, either unsorted or a sorted T cell fraction (not recorded which). The origin of this receptor is a human donor who was either an allogeneic HSCT recipient or a stem cell or donor lymphocyte infusion donor (not recorded which). It is not recorded whose cells these are; they may come from a transplant donor. The CDR3 nucleotides are TGCAGTGCTAGGGCCAGGGGTAACTATGGCTACACCTTC. This sequence encodes CSARARGNYGYTF.